The source of this T cell receptor (beta chain) is a study of cytomegalovirus exposure and HLA in healthy donors (dated by TCRdb to about 2017). About the investigation overall: An earlier analysis of several hundred of the donors reported over 250 Gb of sequence data and around 100 million unique TCR beta sequences obtained from approximately 180 million T cells. To predict cytomegalovirus infection status, the study combined high-throughput TCR immunosequencing, statistical association of individual TCRs with disease status, and machine learning. A later genetic analysis used genome-wide SNP genotypes for 398 of the 666 donors, treating that subset as a discovery cohort. Several DR-DQ haplotypes were treated as single units for association and clustering because of strong linkage in the cohort. On average, 235,054 unique TCR beta nucleotide sequences were sequenced per donor among 398 genotyped donors of the cohort, with 15% to 20% of those sequences being non-productive. Every repertoire in the discovery cohort had been generated on one and the same sequencing platform. In addition to the first cohort of approximately 670 subjects, a separate validation cohort of approximately 130 different subjects was used. The study used immunosequencing to profile the T cell repertoires of several hundred subjects and linked those repertoires to cytomegalovirus serostatus. Donor age, sex, ethnicity and CMV serostatus were compiled alongside the repertoire data. Among the roughly 400 genotyped donors, roughly 80% belonged to the genetic ancestry cluster associated with self-reported Caucasian donors. The later analysis used no new phenotypic data to find candidate immune exposures, relying instead on TCR beta sequences and their occurrence across donors. To decide whether each TCR beta V gene segment behaved as functional or pseudogenic, an earlier analysis of several hundred of the donors relied on high-throughput TCR beta sequencing. The number of donors typed differed by locus, with 629-630 for A, B, C, DRB1 and DQB1, approximately 500 for DQA1, under 610 for DPA1, and around 430 for DPB1. A later analysis re-analyzed previously published TCR beta repertoires from 550 to 700 donors and added high-resolution HLA genotyping to study TCR occurrence patterns. Roughly 300 gigabases of sequencing data and 70 million to 100 million unique TCR sequences were included in an early release covering several hundred HLA-typed donors. The study was designed to test whether signatures of past pathogen exposure could be identified by cataloging public T cell receptors. HLA typing included class I and class II loci at four-digit resolution. Beyond this particular receptor, the publication reports: Some IMGT-functional V segments, including TRBV6-2 and TRBV6-3, could not be distinguished by the 87-base-pair reads and were therefore excluded. In a later analysis, TCR association rates were found to vary across HLA loci, with the most associated TCRs seen for DRB1 alleles and the fewest for HLA-C alleles. In a later analysis, HLA-associated TCR beta chains were found to be more clonally expanded and to have lower generation probabilities than equally common non-associated chains. An earlier analysis of approximately 500 of the donors showed that most TCR beta V segments appeared in productive rearrangements either about 87% or about 30% of the time, which broadly matched IMGT annotations. Because counts were too low, roughly 16 rarely observed V segments, including chromosome 9 orphons, were excluded from the earlier analysis of 500 to 700 of the donors. A group of highly shared sequence variants was considered likely to be a technical artifact of the sequencing pipeline. For the cohort, immune exposure information was limited to CMV serostatus. Most TCR sequences were observed very rarely across donors, whereas some public TCRs were present in many individuals. Assigning TCR associations to individual alleles was difficult when HLA alleles, especially DR and DQ, strongly co-occurred. This cohort had only TCR beta chains sequenced, and the lack of alpha or paired-chain data limited which features could be detected. At a false discovery rate of 0.05, a later analysis linked fewer than 20,000 TCR beta sequences to specific HLA alleles. A further reported finding was that TCR beta sequences accurately predicted the HLA-A and HLA-B alleles for most subjects in the first cohort. Roughly uniform sequencing depth across donors was assumed in presence/absence analyses, although this assumption may not hold. In a later analysis, several top co-occurrence clusters were reported to appear linked to parvovirus B19, influenza, CMV and Epstein-Barr virus. The classifier was reported to diagnose cytomegalovirus status with high specificity and sensitivity in both the original and validation cohorts. The study gave a list of about 160 TCR beta chains associated with cytomegalovirus. Because HLA typing was unavailable for some donors at each locus, only the typed subset was used in association tests. A later analysis found that most CMV-associated TCR beta chains appeared HLA-restricted, with HLA associations seemingly driven largely by CMV exposure. Correlated functional status among segregating V segments might be attributable to linkage disequilibrium, but an unknown experimental factor could not be ruled out. A few of the identified cytomegalovirus-associated TCR beta chains were confirmed in vitro to be specific for cytomegalovirus antigens. In a later genetic analysis, fewer N-insertions in productive TCRs were reported among donors in an Asian-associated ancestry cluster than the approximately 710-donor mean. In a later genetic analysis, a missense DCLRE1C variant was associated with V-gene and J-gene trimming of TCR beta chains, and the association was replicated in an independent cohort. According to the authors, the approach could potentially be generalized to other disease states and immunological phenotypes.

The protocol used for the library was the immunoSEQ multiplex PCR assay. For the multiplex PCR, a mixture combining 60 forward primers for TCR Vbeta segments and 13 reverse primers for TCR Jbeta segments was used. The CDR3 region of rearranged TCR beta genes was amplified from genomic DNA with a multiplex PCR assay. On the Illumina HiSeq System, the amplified TCR beta libraries were sequenced as 87-base-pair reads. The original methods were these. A later analysis counted about 80 million unique TCR beta chains across the 550 to 750 repertoires, and 10 million to 11 million of these chains were shared by at least two donors. Raw reads were error-corrected and collapsed into unique sequences with a nearest-neighbor algorithm that merged closely related sequences to remove PCR and sequencing errors. V, D and J gene segments were assigned by aligning CDR3 sequences to IMGT reference sequences. For a sequence to be retained, a match of at least six nucleotides to both a V gene segment and a J gene segment was required. Rearrangements were classified as productive when the CDR3 lacked stop codons and remained in frame with V and J, and all other rearrangements were classified as non-productive. Following IMGT convention, CDR3 was defined as the stretch from the second conserved V-encoded cysteine to the conserved J-encoded phenylalanine. In an earlier analysis of some 550 of the donors, sequences lacking an unambiguous match to a single V gene segment were excluded. In an earlier analysis of a few hundred of the donors, a V segment was called functional when productive rearrangements were above 56.7%, and segregating when the standard deviation between donors exceeded 5%. A statistical classification framework was built to diagnose cytomegalovirus status from the catalog of TCR beta chain sequences. A later analysis assigned V and J genes by comparing TCR nucleotide sequences with IMGT/GENE-DB human TR gene sequences. In a later analysis, CDR3 sequences and most-parsimonious VDJ recombination scenarios were assigned using the TCRdist pipeline. A later analysis defined each TCR beta chain by its CDR3 amino acid sequence plus V-gene family, and excluded reads lacking a unique V-gene family. A later analysis removed several hundred highly shared, low-generation-probability nucleotide sequences to deal with suspected cross-contamination and a sequencing artifact. For each public chain, a later analysis derived a clonal expansion index from normalized ranks of inferred template counts within each repertoire. Generation probabilities in a later analysis came from a VDJ recombination model fitted to out-of-frame rearrangements, and those results were checked against IGoR. A later analysis scored TCR-TCR, TCR-HLA and TCR-CMV co-occurrence with hypergeometric tests, applying a repertoire-size bias correction to TCR pairs. To estimate false discovery rates, a later analysis permuted the HLA or CMV assignments 20 times. In a later analysis, co-occurring TCRs were grouped using DBSCAN, with TCRdist sequence similarity added in when clustering inside HLA-allele-positive subsets. Repertoires with fewer than 30,000 or more than 120,000 public chains, plus five repertoires with anomalous nucleotide sharing, were excluded from co-occurrence clustering. The immuneACCESS repertoire file appears here via TCRdb, limited to in-frame rearrangements. These files lack a portion of the clones; in checked studies, under half of the deficit traces to unresolved V genes, and the cause of the others is not known. V, J and clone size were drawn from that table, and D and trimming were deduced from the DNA. The sample table shows fewer than 100,000 clones, and around four fifths are seen once. In total, the top ten clones hold approximately 4.4% of the sample.

Trimming leaves V shorter by 5 bases and J shorter by 0 bases, with the junction holding 4 bases beyond the gene matches. From the cysteine through the phenylalanine, the CDR3 covers 15 amino acids. Of all the DNA, just the CDR3 is kept, 45 bases in frame from base 1. In the germline V gene (reference sequence), CDR1 corresponds to MNHEY and CDR2 to SMNVEV. The cohort consisted of 600 or so healthy bone marrow donors. At the time of sampling, all cohort members were nominally healthy, though unrecorded immune exposures were likely present. The donor was CMV seropositive and belonged to the group of around 300 seropositive cohort members. A peripheral blood sample was collected from each donor, and TCR beta sequencing was performed on peripheral blood mononuclear cells. The Qiagen DNeasy Blood Extraction Kit was used to extract genomic DNA from the blood cell samples. Remarks on this clone: Its antigen is still unknown. No base qualities exist here, and no much larger clone lies one base off it.

The chain was built from TRBV27 and TRBJ1-5, with 7 central nucleotides matching TRBD1. The TCR was taken from a male donor in good health and CMV-seropositive. Sequenced input: PBMCs. The CDR3 protein sequence reads: CASSHGTDSNQPQHF. The DNA is as follows: TGTGCCAGCAGTCACGGGACAGATAGCAATCAGCCCCAGCATTTT.